This T cell receptor beta chain was obtained from a study of shared clonotypes between healthy human individuals. Across the whole study: In total, the donors were a couple of women and three men aged 18 to 49.

Trimming stripped 4 bases from V and 1 base from J, with 4 bases between. The CDR3 is made up of 13 amino acids. Germline values: CDR1 SGHTA, CDR2 FQGNSA. As to this clone: What it binds is unknown.

Study outcomes and limitations: Approximately 5% was the fraction of naive CD4 clonotypes found shared across a few donors. Among the subsets, naive ones generally showed larger estimated richness than memory ones.

Clones were sequenced by immunoSEQ multiplex PCR, and TCRdb holds only the in-frame ones, with some missing. The data show approximately 2.5 million clones, over 85% seen once. The receptor was isolated from a man younger than 30 in good health. The chain combines TRBV7-2 with TRBJ2-2; D is unresolved. Sequenced input: naive CD4+ T cells sorted from blood. Subset described: CD45RA+ positively selected. In DNA form, the CDR3 reads TGTGCCAGCAGCTCAGTGAACACCGGGGAGCTGTTTTTT. The encoded protein is CASSSVNTGELFF.